This T cell receptor (beta chain) came from a study of shared clonotypes between healthy human individuals. Study summary: Aged between 18 and 49, the donors were two women and three men. Study outcomes and limitations: Only blood was sampled; tissue repertoires likely differ. The authors expected sequencing depth to affect clonotype sharing among donors.

To note about this clone: Antigen: not known.

It was at deep level that the assay was run. This table comes from immunoSEQ multiplex PCR, and its TCRdb copy is limited to in-frame clones, with some not included. The sample consists of 400,000 to 500,000 clones, 76% of them appearing once. This CDR3 region has 13 residues. J was trimmed by 6 bases and V by 1 base; bases with no gene match: 1. Germline CDR1 is SGHRS and CDR2 is YFSETQ. The sequence was collected from a woman in her thirties or forties in good health. Some clones in this sample may be carry-over from other donors' samples. Sequenced material: PBMCs. This chain uses TRBV5-1 with TRBJ2-1; 7 bases agree with TRBD2. In DNA, the CDR3 is TGCGCCAGCAGCTTGCCTAGCGGCAATGAGCAGTTCTTC. This gives the protein CASSLPSGNEQFF.